This is a list of T cell receptor beta chains from one sample in a study of T cells in Graves' hyperthyroidism and ophthalmopathy. One entry per CDR3 protein, called by TCRdb with MiXCR from the multiplex PCR reads. The data contain approximately 600,000 distinct CDR3 sequences, 15% to 20% of them singletons. Sequencing was done on a sample of blood. These receptors were obtained from a woman in her thirties with Graves' hyperthyroidism. Both conserved end residues are part of each CDR3. The D gene is left open where the match is weak. A row's size may be missing; if present it is once, few, many or a size class.

>TRBV20-1|many|TRBD2|TRBJ2-7
CSATSGETHYEQYF
TGCAGTGCTACCAGCGGGGAAACCCACTACGAGCAGTACTTC
>TRBV15|few|-|TRBJ1-5
CATSRATGTLVHF
TGTGCCACCAGCAGAGCCACCGGGACACTTGTGCATTTT
>TRBV11-3|few|-|TRBJ2-1
CASSLEARTYNEQFF
TGTGCCAGCAGCTTAGAGGCTAGAACCTACAATGAGCAGTTCTTC
>TRBV6-1|many|TRBD1|TRBJ1-1
CASSRTGITEAFF
TGTGCCAGCAGTCGGACAGGGATCACTGAAGCTTTCTTT
>TRBV14|-|-|TRBJ2-7
CASSQGHYNEQYF
TGTGCCAGCAGCCAAGGCCACTACAATGAGCAGTACTTC
>TRBV28|many|TRBD1|TRBJ2-7
CASSFVQGAFEQYF
TGTGCCAGCAGTTTCGTCCAGGGGGCATTCGAGCAGTACTTC
>TRBV12-3/TRBV12-4|many|-|TRBJ2-1
CASSLGAPNEQFF
TGTGCCAGCAGTTTAGGAGCGCCCAATGAGCAGTTCTTC
>TRBV19|-|TRBD1|TRBJ2-6
CATGQGSGANVLTF
TGTGCCACCGGACAGGGGTCTGGGGCCAACGTCCTGACTTTC
>TRBV5-1|many|TRBD2|TRBJ2-7
CASSVPTSGASYEQYF
TGCGCCAGCAGCGTTCCGACTAGCGGGGCCTCCTACGAGCAGTACTTC
>TRBV11-2|-|TRBD1|TRBJ1-1
CASSSGQGVPAFF
TGTGCCAGCAGCTCGGGACAGGGGGTCCCAGCTTTCTTT
>TRBV28|many|-|TRBJ2-5
CASSPRGWTQYF
TGTGCCAGCAGTCCAAGGGGTTGGACCCAGTACTTC
>TRBV11-2|many|-|TRBJ2-7
CASSFTTGRSYEQYF
TGTGCCAGCAGCTTTACCACAGGGCGCTCCTACGAGCAGTACTTC
>TRBV20-1|few|-|TRBJ2-1
CSAQKTENEQFF
TGCAGTGCCCAAAAAACGGAAAATGAGCAGTTCTTC
>TRBV28|many|TRBD2|TRBJ2-7
CASSYYSIAGGSNEQYF
TGTGCCAGCAGCTACTACTCCATAGCGGGAGGGTCCAACGAGCAGTACTTC
>TRBV7-9|few|-|TRBJ2-2
CASSLLPYYDSNTGELFF
TGTGCCAGCAGCTTGTTGCCCTACTACGACTCGAACACCGGGGAGCTGTTTTTT
>TRBV19|-|TRBD2|TRBJ2-7
CASSRTGTSVTYEQYF
TGTGCCAGTAGTAGAACCGGGACTAGCGTTACCTACGAGCAGTACTTC
>TRBV29-1|few|-|TRBJ2-3
CSGRESTDTQYF
TGCAGCGGTAGGGAAAGCACAGATACGCAGTATTTT
>TRBV9|-|-|TRBJ1-3
CASSARQTRQNTIYF
TGTGCCAGCAGCGCCCGACAGACGAGACAAAACACCATATATTTT
>TRBV19|few|-|TRBJ2-1
CASIGTGLYNEQFF
TGTGCCAGTATTGGGACGGGACTGTACAATGAGCAGTTCTTC
>TRBV12-3/TRBV12-4|-|TRBD1|TRBJ2-2
CASSATRTGRELFF
TGTGCCAGCAGTGCAACGAGGACAGGAAGGGAGCTGTTTTTT
>TRBV12-3/TRBV12-4|many|-|TRBJ1-2
CASTSGTANYGYTF
TGTGCCAGCACCTCCGGGACGGCGAACTATGGCTACACCTTC
>TRBV28|many|TRBD1|TRBJ2-7
CASSFPTGSGYEQYF
TGTGCCAGCAGTTTCCCGACAGGGTCGGGCTACGAGCAGTACTTC
>TRBV5-1|many|TRBD1|TRBJ2-1
CASSFAGTGGDNEQFF
TGCGCCAGCAGCTTCGCCGGGACAGGAGGGGATAATGAGCAGTTCTTC
>TRBV20-1|many|-|TRBJ2-7
CSARWRPGYEQYF
TGCAGTGCTAGATGGAGGCCAGGGTACGAGCAGTACTTC
>TRBV28|many|TRBD2|TRBJ2-1
CASSQVGLAGGRSYNEQFF
TGTGCCAGCAGCCAGGTCGGGCTAGCGGGAGGGCGATCCTACAATGAGCAGTTCTTC
>TRBV5-1|many|-|TRBJ2-1
CASSVAASYSYNEQFF
TGCGCCAGCAGTGTAGCGGCCTCCTACTCCTACAATGAGCAGTTCTTC
>TRBV24-1|-|-|TRBJ2-1
CATSDFTAARYNEQFF
TGTGCCACCAGTGATTTTACTGCAGCTCGGTACAATGAGCAGTTCTTC
>TRBV11-1|many|-|TRBJ2-5
CASSLELSNQETQYF
TGTGCCAGCAGCTTAGAGTTGTCGAACCAAGAGACCCAGTACTTC
>TRBV30|many|-|TRBJ1-2
CAWIQAQGGYGYTF
TGTGCCTGGATACAAGCCCAAGGCGGCTATGGCTACACCTTC
>TRBV7-2|-|-|TRBJ2-1
CASSLKVDEQFF
TGTGCCAGCAGCTTAAAGGTGGATGAGCAGTTCTTC
>TRBV6-1|many|-|TRBJ1-5
CASSESVGHTGGQPQHF
TGTGCCAGCAGTGAATCTGTTGGGCACACCGGGGGTCAGCCCCAGCATTTT
>TRBV29-1|many|-|TRBJ2-7
CSVVGGLRSYEQYF
TGCAGCGTTGTCGGGGGGCTGAGGTCCTACGAGCAGTACTTC
>TRBV7-9|-|TRBD1|TRBJ2-1
CASSLKGAGYNEQFF
TGTGCCAGCAGCTTAAAGGGGGCAGGGTACAATGAGCAGTTCTTC
>TRBV20-1|many|TRBD1|TRBJ2-1
CSALGQGASHPYNEQFF
TGCAGTGCCTTAGGACAGGGGGCAAGCCATCCCTACAATGAGCAGTTCTTC
>TRBV2|many|-|TRBJ2-5
CASSGLGTQYF
TGTGCCAGCAGTGGTCTGGGGACCCAGTACTTC
>TRBV12-3/TRBV12-4|many|TRBD2|TRBJ2-5
CASSETSPRETQYF
TGTGCCAGCAGTGAGACTAGCCCGAGGGAGACCCAGTACTTC
>TRBV30|many|TRBD1|TRBJ2-7
CAWDDRGFYEQYF
TGTGCCTGGGACGACAGGGGGTTCTACGAGCAGTACTTC
>TRBV6-1|many|TRBD2|TRBJ2-3
CASSLGVAGRGTDTQYF
TGTGCCAGCAGTCTCGGGGTAGCGGGAAGAGGCACAGATACGCAGTATTTT
>TRBV30|-|-|TRBJ2-7
CAGSPAVGYEQYF
TGTGCCGGGAGTCCGGCGGTGGGCTACGAGCAGTACTTC
>TRBV10-3|-|TRBD1|TRBJ1-4
CAISESGQGNEKLFF
TGTGCCATCAGTGAGTCGGGACAGGGGAATGAAAAACTGTTTTTT
>TRBV5-5|few|TRBD1|TRBJ2-5
CASEPDGTGSQETQYF
TGTGCCAGCGAGCCAGATGGGACAGGGTCACAAGAGACCCAGTACTTC
>TRBV7-2|-|-|TRBJ2-7
CASSLGGQYYEQYF
TGTGCCAGCAGCTTAGGTGGACAGTACTACGAGCAGTACTTC
>TRBV11-3|-|-|TRBJ1-2
CASSRPGFYGYTF
TGTGCCAGCAGCCGTCCAGGGTTCTATGGCTACACCTTC
>TRBV19|few|TRBD1|TRBJ1-2
CASTPAGQGAHDYGYTF
TGTGCCAGTACCCCGGCAGGACAGGGGGCGCACGACTATGGCTACACCTTC
>TRBV19|few|-|TRBJ1-2
CASSIRGQGDYGYTF
TGTGCCAGTAGTATAAGAGGGCAGGGCGACTATGGCTACACCTTC
>TRBV15|few|TRBD2|TRBJ2-5
CATSRGRLAGVEETQYF
TGTGCCACCAGCAGAGGGCGGCTAGCGGGAGTAGAAGAGACCCAGTACTTC
>TRBV19|-|-|TRBJ1-6
CASMGFGSPLHF
TGTGCCAGTATGGGGTTTGGTTCACCCCTCCACTTT
>TRBV19|-|-|TRBJ1-5
CASTQTLYSNQPQHF
TGTGCCAGTACTCAGACACTTTATAGCAATCAGCCCCAGCATTTT
>TRBV4-1|-|-|TRBJ2-7
CASSQDNQRRVYEQYF
TGCGCCAGCAGCCAAGACAACCAGCGACGGGTTTACGAGCAGTACTTC
>TRBV12-3/TRBV12-4|many|-|TRBJ2-7
CASSHDLTLSYEQYF
TGTGCCAGCAGTCACGATTTGACACTCTCCTACGAGCAGTACTTC
>TRBV7-8|many|-|TRBJ2-3
CASSLVSDTQYF
TGTGCCAGCAGCTTAGTTTCAGATACGCAGTATTTT